This T cell receptor beta chain comes out of a study of blood T cell repertoires in COVID-19 (dated by TCRdb to 2020 to 2022). Background on the whole study: The collaborator samples originated in the United States, Italy and Spain and spanned the acute and convalescent phases of COVID-19. HLA class I and class II types, where available, came from metadata supplied by the sample provider rather than from assay-based typing. Deeply sampled blood TCRbeta repertoires from subjects exposed to, actively infected with, or recovered from COVID-19 were included in the dataset. A freely available public database, intended as a resource for researchers studying the immune response to SARS-CoV-2, is where the repertoires were released. Nearly every sample came with metadata listing a de-identified subject ID, COVID-19 status, age in years and sex. The material from the prospective study consisted of cDNA or gDNA derived from T cells, B-cell-depleted T cells, or PBMCs. The samples were drawn from the first 160 participants of the ongoing ImmuneRACE study and from about 1,200 subjects provided by 6 global collaborators. Broader findings and caveats from the paper: How much clinical and demographic metadata was included differed by source and by participant, and the metadata was provided uncurated.

A second Seattle source provided samples from volunteer blood donors who had recovered from COVID-19. Collaborating institutions collected whole blood in K2EDTA tubes following their own protocols. Collaborator samples were shipped for TCRbeta analysis as frozen whole blood, isolated PBMCs, or DNA extracted from either sample type. As to this clone: Its recognized antigen is unknown. No much larger clonotype is one base removed from it; base qualities were not supplied.

From the cysteine up to the phenylalanine, the CDR3 has a length of 16 residues. Only the CDR3 DNA is retained, 48 bases long and in frame from the first base. Trimming costs V 1 base and J 2 bases, and their ends lie 12 bases apart. Looking up the germline V gene yields CDR1 SGHDT and CDR2 YYEEEE. The immunoSEQ Assay, a bias-controlled multiplex PCR, was used to amplify TCRbeta CDR3 regions from genomic DNA. On the study's bioinformatics: Within the assay, amplification of reference gene primers was used to estimate how many nucleated cells each sample contained. To quantify the absolute abundance of each unique TCRbeta CDR3 rearrangement, sequence reads were collapsed and filtered. For each sample, productive Simpson clonality was calculated as the square root of Simpson's diversity index across productive rearrangements. In its TCRdb copy, this immuneACCESS table keeps in-frame sequences only and misses some clones. Where compared with another copy, unresolved V genes explain less than half of these, and the others have no known cause. V and J calls and clone size are as listed in that table; D and trimming were resolved from the DNA. Within this sample are 200,000 or so clones, with approximately 91% of them counted one time only. Approximately 5.6% of the sample rests with the top ten.

The source is a woman aged 40 to 50 who had recovered from COVID-19. The sequenced sample was peripheral blood. The chain is made from TRBV5-6 and TRBJ2-2, and the D gene may be TRBD1, 6 bases matching. This receptor has the CDR3 CASSLRGLGNTGELFF. The DNA reads as follows: TGTGCCAGCAGCTTGAGGGGGTTAGGAAACACCGGGGAGCTGTTTTTT.